The T cell receptor beta chain described here comes from a study of early stage breast cancer tumors. Broader study findings: Commonly generated sequences made up most enriched TCRB sequences shared between patients. Blood repertoires resembled normal breast more than tumor. Functional markers like CD4, CD8 and FOXP3 were missed in bulk sequencing.

Remarks on this clone: Its antigen is not known.

The V segment lost 2 bases and the J segment 1 base; nucleotides outside the gene matches: 11. The CDR3 sequence is 18 residues long. Germline loops: CDR1 SGHTA, CDR2 FQGTGA. Assay: immunoSEQ multiplex PCR; the TCRdb copy retains only in-frame clones and omits some. This table holds 25,000 to 30,000 clones, 72% found once. The sequence was obtained from a person between 50 and 60 years old with breast cancer. The sample was blood. V is TRBV7-3 and J is TRBJ1-5, with 7 bases lining up with TRBD1. CDR3 region: CASSLRKQGLLSNQPQHF. The CDR3 DNA reads TGTGCCAGCAGCTTACGGAAACAGGGGCTACTAAGCAATCAGCCCCAGCATTTT.